The T cell receptor (beta chain) described here comes from a study of blood T cell repertoires in COVID-19. Overall study: Acute-phase and convalescent COVID-19 samples originated in the United States, Italy and Spain. The analysed material was cDNA or gDNA that came from T cells, B-cell-depleted T cells, or PBMCs.

The CDR3 sequence is 14 residues long. The germline V gene encodes CDR1 SQVTM and CDR2 ANQGSEA. V lost 4 bases and J 7 bases, leaving 16 bases between the germline ends. In the original processing: Nucleated cell number was recorded as an estimate derived from reference gene primer amplification. This table comes from immunoSEQ multiplex PCR, and its TCRdb copy is limited to in-frame clones, with some not included. Clone size and V and J calls were adopted from that table, with D and trimming inferred from the DNA. The profile shows roughly 190,000 clones, 85% of them singletons. Sequenced input: peripheral blood. The chain couples TRBV29-1 to TRBJ2-2, with D possibly being TRBD1 (6 bases). The clonotype was recovered from a woman in her sixties or seventies with acute or convalescent COVID-19. The DNA of the CDR3 is TGCAGCGTTGCCCAGGGGACCGCAGTCGGGGAGCTGTTTTTT. Its protein is CSVAQGTAVGELFF.